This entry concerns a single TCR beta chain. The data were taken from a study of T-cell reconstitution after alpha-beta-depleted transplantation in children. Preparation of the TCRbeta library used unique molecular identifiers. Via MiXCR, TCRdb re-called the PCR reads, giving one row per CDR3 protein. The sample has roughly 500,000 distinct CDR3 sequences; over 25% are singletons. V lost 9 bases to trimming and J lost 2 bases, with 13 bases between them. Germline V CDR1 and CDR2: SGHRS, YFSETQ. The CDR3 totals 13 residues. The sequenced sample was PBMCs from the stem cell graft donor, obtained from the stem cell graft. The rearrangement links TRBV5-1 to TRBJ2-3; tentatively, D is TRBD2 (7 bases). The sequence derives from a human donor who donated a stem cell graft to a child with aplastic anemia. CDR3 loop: CATLGGDTDTQYF. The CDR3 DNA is TGCGCCACTTTAGGGGGGGACACAGATACGCAGTATTTT.